This T cell receptor beta chain was sequenced for a study of cytomegalovirus exposure and HLA in healthy donors (dated by TCRdb to about 2017). Broadly, across the study: The 650 to 750 repertoires of the first cohort and the 120 validation repertoires were produced on the same platform, according to a later analysis. The aim of the study was to test whether cataloging public T cell receptors could identify signatures of past pathogen exposure. In addition to the first cohort of about 650 subjects, a separate validation cohort of approximately 130 different subjects was used. To predict cytomegalovirus infection status, the study combined high-throughput TCR immunosequencing, statistical association of individual TCRs with disease status, and machine learning.

As for this clone: Its antigen specificity is not known. No qualities accompany the bases; no much larger clone lies one base away.

Broader findings and caveats from the paper: A later analysis had no HLA typing for the validation cohort, so co-occurrence there was scored across all 120 repertoires. In vitro tests confirmed that a few of the cytomegalovirus-associated TCR beta chains recognize cytomegalovirus antigens. According to the authors, the approach could potentially be generalized to other disease states and immunological phenotypes. Most TCR sequences were observed very rarely across donors, whereas some public TCRs were present in many individuals. Subsequent analysis determined that TCRs grouped into clusters in the first cohort also showed a tendency toward co-occurrence across the roughly 110 validation repertoires, and 90% to 95% of cluster scores exceeded 0. In both the original and validation cohorts, the classifier was reported to diagnose cytomegalovirus status with high specificity and sensitivity. A total of roughly 160 TCR beta chains were listed by the study as associated with cytomegalovirus.

The donors were included in the validation cohort of approximately 120 subjects, a group kept apart from the roughly 670-subject first cohort. Library preparation employed the immunoSEQ multiplex PCR assay. On the authors' methods: A statistical classification framework was developed to diagnose cytomegalovirus status using the catalog of TCR beta chain sequences. What TCRdb holds here is the immuneACCESS table cut down to in-frame rearrangements. Part of the clones is not present; checked against another copy, under half of the missing clones reflect an unresolved V gene, and the others are unexplained. That table supplies the V and J calls and clone size; D and trimming were determined from the DNA. Present in this sample are 110,000 to 150,000 clones, about 91% of which were seen just once. In total, the top ten clones hold 6.5% to 8.5% of the sample. The germline V gene supplies CDR1 SGHRS and CDR2 YFSETQ. V and J are truncated by 2 bases and 0 bases respectively, leaving an intervening sequence of 7 bases. Measured from the cysteine to the phenylalanine, the CDR3 is 14 residues long. Only the CDR3 DNA stays, 42 bases, in frame from base 1.

The chain joins TRBV5-1 to TRBJ2-3; the D gene assignment is ambiguous. The TCR originated in a woman aged 18 to 35 in good health and CMV-seropositive. Sequencing was performed on PBMCs. The nucleotides read TGCGCCAGCAGCTTAGAAACTAGCACAGATACGCAGTATTTT. This yields the protein CASSLETSTDTQYF.